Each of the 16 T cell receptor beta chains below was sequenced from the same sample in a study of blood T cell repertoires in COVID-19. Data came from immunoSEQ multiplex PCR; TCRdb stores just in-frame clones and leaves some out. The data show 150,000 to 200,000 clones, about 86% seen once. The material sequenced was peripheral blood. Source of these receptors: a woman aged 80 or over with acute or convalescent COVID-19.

CDR3 DNA: TGTGCCAGCAGTGAAGCGGCGGGAGTGGGTAGCCAGTACTTC. It yields the protein CASSEAAGVGSQYF. The chain combines TRBV6-1 with TRBJ2-7; 7 bases match TRBD2. Germline CDR1 MNHNS, CDR2 SASEGT. The V gene end was trimmed by 0 bases and the J gene end by 10 bases; junction bases not matched to a gene: 9. This CDR3 comprises 14 residues.

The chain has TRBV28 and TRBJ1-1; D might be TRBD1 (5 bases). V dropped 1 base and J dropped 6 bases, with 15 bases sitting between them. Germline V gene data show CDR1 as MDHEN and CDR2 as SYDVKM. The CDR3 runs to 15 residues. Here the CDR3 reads CASSLYALGGAEAFF. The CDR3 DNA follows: TGTGCCAGCAGTTTATACGCTCTGGGGGGAGCTGAAGCTTTCTTT.

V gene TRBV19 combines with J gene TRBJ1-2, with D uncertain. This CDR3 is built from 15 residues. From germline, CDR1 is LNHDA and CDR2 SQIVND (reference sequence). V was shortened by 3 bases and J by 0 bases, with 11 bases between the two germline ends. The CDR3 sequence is CASSITLLANYGYTF. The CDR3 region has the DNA TGTGCCAGTAGTATCACCCTCCTAGCTAACTATGGCTACACCTTC.

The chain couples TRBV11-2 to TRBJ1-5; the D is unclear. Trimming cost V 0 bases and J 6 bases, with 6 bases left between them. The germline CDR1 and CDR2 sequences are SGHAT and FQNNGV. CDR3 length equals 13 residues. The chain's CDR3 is CASSLESGQPQHF. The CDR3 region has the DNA TGTGCCAGCAGCTTAGAGTCCGGTCAGCCCCAGCATTTT.

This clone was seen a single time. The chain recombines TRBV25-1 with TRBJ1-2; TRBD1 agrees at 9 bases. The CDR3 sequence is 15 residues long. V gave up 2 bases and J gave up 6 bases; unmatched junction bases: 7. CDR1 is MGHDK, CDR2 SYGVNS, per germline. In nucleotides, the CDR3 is TGTGCCAGCAGTGAAGCGACAGGGGGAAGCGATGGCTACACCTTC. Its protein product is CASSEATGGSDGYTF.

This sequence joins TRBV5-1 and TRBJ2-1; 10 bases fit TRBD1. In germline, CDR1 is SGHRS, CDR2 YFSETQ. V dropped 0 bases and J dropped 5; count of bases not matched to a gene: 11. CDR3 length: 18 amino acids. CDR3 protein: CASSLAVVGQGINNEQFF. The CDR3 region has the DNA TGCGCCAGCAGCTTGGCCGTAGTGGGACAGGGGATAAACAATGAGCAGTTCTTC.

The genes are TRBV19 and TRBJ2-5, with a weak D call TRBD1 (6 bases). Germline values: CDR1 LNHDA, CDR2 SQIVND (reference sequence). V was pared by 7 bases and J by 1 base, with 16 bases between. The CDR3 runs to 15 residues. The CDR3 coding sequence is TGTGCCAGTACCGCAGGGGTCTCGGCCCAAGAGACCCAGTACTTC. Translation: CASTAGVSAQETQYF.

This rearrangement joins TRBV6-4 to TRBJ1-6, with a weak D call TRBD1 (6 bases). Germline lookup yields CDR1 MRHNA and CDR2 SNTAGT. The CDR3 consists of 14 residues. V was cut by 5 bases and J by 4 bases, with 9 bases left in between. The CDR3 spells CASSSGVYNSPLHF. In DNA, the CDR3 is TGTGCCAGCAGTTCAGGGGTTTATAATTCACCCCTCCACTTT.

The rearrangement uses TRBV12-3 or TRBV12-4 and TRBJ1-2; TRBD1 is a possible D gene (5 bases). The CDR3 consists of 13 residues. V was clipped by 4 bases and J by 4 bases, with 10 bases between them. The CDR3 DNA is TGTGCCAGCAGTTCGGTTAGGGGCTATGGCTACACCTTC. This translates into CASSSVRGYGYTF.

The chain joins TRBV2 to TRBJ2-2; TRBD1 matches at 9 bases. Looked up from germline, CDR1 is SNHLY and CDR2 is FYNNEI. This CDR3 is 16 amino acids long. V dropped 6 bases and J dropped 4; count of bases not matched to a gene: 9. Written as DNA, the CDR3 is TGTGCCAGCAGACAGGGGGCGAGGGACGGCACCGGGGAGCTGTTTTTT. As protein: CASRQGARDGTGELFF.

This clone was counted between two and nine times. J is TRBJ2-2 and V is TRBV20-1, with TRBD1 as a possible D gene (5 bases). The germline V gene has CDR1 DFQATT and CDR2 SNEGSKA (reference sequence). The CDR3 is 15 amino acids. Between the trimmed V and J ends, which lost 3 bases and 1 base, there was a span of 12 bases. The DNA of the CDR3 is TGCAGTGCTAGTAAGGGGCCCTTGAACACCGGGGAGCTGTTTTTT. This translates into CSASKGPLNTGELFF.

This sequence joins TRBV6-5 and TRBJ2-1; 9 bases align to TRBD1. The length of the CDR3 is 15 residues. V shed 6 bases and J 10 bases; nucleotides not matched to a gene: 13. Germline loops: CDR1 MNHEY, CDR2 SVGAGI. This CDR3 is CASSRYLQGAQEQFF. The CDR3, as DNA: TGTGCCAGCAGCCGCTATTTACAGGGGGCACAGGAGCAGTTCTTC.

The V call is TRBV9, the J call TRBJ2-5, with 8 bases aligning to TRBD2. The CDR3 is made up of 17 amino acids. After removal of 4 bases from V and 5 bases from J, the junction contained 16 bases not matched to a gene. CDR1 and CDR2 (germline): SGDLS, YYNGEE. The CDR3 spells CASSPRPEAGVWETQYF. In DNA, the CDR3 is TGTGCCAGCAGCCCCCGGCCGGAAGCGGGGGTCTGGGAGACCCAGTACTTC. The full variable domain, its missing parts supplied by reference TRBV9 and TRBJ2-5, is DSGVTQTPKHLITATGQRVTLRCSPRSGDLSVYWYQQSLDQGLQFLIQYYNGEERAKGNILERFSAQQFPDLHSELNLSSLELGDSALYFCASSPRPEAGVWETQYFGPGTRLLVL.

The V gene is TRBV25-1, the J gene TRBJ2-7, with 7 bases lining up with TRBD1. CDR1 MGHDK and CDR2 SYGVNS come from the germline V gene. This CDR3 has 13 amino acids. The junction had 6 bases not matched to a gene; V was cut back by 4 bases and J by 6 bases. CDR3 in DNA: TGTGCCAGCAGTGCATACAGGGGTGCCGAGCAGTACTTC. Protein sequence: CASSAYRGAEQYF.

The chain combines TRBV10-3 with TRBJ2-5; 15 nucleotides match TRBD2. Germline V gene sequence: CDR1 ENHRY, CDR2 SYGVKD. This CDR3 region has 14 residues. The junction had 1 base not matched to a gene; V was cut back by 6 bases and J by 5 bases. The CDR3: CAISGLAGGETQYF. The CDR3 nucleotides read TGTGCCATCAGCGGACTAGCGGGGGGGGAGACCCAGTACTTC.

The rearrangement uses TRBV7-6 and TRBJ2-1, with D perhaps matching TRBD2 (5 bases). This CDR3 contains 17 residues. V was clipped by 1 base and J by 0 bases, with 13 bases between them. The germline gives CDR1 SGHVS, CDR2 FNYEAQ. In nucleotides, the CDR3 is TGTGCCAGCAGCTTAGATCTAGTGGGGAGCTCCTACAATGAGCAGTTCTTC. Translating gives CASSLDLVGSSYNEQFF. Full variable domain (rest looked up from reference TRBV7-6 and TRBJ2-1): GAGVSQSPRYKVTKRGQDVALRCDPISGHVSLYWYRQALGQGPEFLTYFNYEAQQDKSGLPNDRFSAERPEGSISTLTIQRTEQRDSAMYRCASSLDLVGSSYNEQFFGPGTRLTVL.